This T cell receptor (beta chain) stems from a study of blood T cell repertoires in COVID-19. The overall study: PBMCs, B-cell-depleted T cells, or T cells were the source of the cDNA or gDNA that made up the material.

Germline V lookup: CDR1 SGHNT, CDR2 YYREEE (reference sequence). The CDR3 length is 12 residues. Trimming stripped 3 bases from V and 10 bases from J, with 11 bases between. In the authors' workflow: How many nucleated cells were present was estimated from reference gene primer amplification. The data were produced by immunoSEQ multiplex PCR, yet TCRdb's version contains in-frame clones alone and is incomplete. V, J and clone size were drawn from that table, and D and trimming were deduced from the DNA. This sample has approximately 100,000 clones, with roughly 83% found just once. The chain recombines TRBV5-4 with TRBJ2-1; a weak D match, TRBD2 (6 bases). Input material: peripheral blood. This receptor was identified in a human donor in a cohort sampled during active COVID-19. In nucleotides, the CDR3 is TGTGCCAGCAGCTCTCTAGCGAAAGAGCAGTTCTTC. It yields the protein CASSSLAKEQFF. The whole variable domain, remainder taken from reference TRBV5-4 and TRBJ2-1, is ETGVTQSPTHLIKTRGQQVTLRCSSQSGHNTVSWYQQALGQGPQFIFQYYREEENGRGNFPPRFSGLQFPNYSSELNVNALELDDSALYLCASSSLAKEQFFGPGTRLTVL.